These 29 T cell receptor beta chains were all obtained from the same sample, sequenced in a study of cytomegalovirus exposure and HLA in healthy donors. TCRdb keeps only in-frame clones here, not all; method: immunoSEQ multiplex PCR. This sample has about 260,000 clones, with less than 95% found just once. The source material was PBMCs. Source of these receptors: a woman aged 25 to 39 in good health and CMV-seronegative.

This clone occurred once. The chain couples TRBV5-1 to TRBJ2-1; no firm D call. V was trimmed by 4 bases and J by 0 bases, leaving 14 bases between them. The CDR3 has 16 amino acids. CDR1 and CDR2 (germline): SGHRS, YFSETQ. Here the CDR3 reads CASSRLAQASYNEQFF. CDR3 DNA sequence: TGCGCCAGCAGCCGACTGGCTCAGGCCTCCTACAATGAGCAGTTCTTC.

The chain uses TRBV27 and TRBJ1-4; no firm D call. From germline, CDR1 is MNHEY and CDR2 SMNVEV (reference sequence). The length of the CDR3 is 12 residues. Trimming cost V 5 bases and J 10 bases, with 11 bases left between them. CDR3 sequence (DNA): TGTGCCAGCAGTCCAACTATAGGAAAACTGTTTTTT. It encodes CASSPTIGKLFF. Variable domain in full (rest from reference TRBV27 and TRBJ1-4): EAQVTQNPRYLITVTGKKLTVTCSQNMNHEYMSWYRQDPGLGLRQIYYSMNVEVTDKGDVPEGYKVSRKEKRNFPLILESPSPNQTSLYFCASSPTIGKLFFGSGTQLSVL.

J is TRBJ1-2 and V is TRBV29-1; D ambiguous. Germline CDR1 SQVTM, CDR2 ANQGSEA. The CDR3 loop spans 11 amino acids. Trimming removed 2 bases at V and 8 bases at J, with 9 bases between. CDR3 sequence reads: CSVEIGLGYTF. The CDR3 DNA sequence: TGCAGCGTTGAAATAGGGCTCGGCTACACCTTC.

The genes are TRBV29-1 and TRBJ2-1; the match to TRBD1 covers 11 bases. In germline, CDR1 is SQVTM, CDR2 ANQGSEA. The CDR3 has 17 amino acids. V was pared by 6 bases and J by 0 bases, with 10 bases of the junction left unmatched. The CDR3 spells CSVEDRGLTSSYNEQFF. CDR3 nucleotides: TGCAGCGTGGAGGACAGGGGGCTAACGAGCTCCTACAATGAGCAGTTCTTC.

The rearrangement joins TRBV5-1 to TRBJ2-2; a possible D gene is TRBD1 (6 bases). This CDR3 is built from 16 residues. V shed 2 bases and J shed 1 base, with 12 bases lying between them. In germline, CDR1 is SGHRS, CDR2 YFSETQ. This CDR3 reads CASSLKPGQNTGELFF. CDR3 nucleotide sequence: TGCGCCAGCAGCTTAAAACCGGGACAGAACACCGGGGAGCTGTTTTTT.

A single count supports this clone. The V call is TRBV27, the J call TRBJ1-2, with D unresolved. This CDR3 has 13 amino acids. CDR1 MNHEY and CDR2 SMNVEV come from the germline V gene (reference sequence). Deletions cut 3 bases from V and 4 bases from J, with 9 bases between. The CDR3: CASSFPGSYGYTF. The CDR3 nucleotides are TGTGCCAGCAGTTTCCCAGGCAGCTATGGCTACACCTTC.

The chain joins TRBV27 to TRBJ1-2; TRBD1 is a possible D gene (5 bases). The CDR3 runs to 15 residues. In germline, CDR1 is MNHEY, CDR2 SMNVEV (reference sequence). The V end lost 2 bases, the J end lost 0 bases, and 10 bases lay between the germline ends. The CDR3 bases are TGTGCCAGCAGTTTAACCGGGGGAGCTAACTATGGCTACACCTTC. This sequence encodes CASSLTGGANYGYTF.

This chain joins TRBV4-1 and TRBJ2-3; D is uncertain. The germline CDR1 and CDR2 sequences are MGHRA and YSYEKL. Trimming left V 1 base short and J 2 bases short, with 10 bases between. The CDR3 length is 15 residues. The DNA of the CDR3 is TGCGCCAGCAGCCAAGGCTCCTTCGTCACAGATACGCAGTATTTT. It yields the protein CASSQGSFVTDTQYF.

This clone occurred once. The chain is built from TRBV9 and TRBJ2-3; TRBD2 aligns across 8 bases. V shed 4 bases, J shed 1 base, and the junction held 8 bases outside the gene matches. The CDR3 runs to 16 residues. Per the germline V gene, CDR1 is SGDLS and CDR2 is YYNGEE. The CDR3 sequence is CASSLRSGIGTDTQYF. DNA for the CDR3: TGTGCCAGCAGCCTCCGTAGCGGGATCGGCACAGATACGCAGTATTTT.

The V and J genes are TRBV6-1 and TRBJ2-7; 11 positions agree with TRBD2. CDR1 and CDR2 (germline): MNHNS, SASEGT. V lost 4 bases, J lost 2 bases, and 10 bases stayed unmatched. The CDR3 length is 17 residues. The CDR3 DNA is TGTGCCAGCAGTGGGGGGCGTAGACTAGCGGGACCCTACGAGCAGTACTTC. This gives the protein CASSGGRRLAGPYEQYF.

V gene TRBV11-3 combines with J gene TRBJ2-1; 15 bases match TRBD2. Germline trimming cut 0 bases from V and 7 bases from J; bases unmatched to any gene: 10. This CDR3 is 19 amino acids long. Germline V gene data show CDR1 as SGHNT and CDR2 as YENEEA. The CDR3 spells CASSLDWGGLAGGSNEQFF. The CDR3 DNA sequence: TGTGCCAGCAGCTTAGATTGGGGGGGACTAGCGGGAGGCTCGAATGAGCAGTTCTTC. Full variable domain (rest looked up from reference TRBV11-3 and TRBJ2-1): EAGVVQSPRYKIIEKKQPVAFWCNPISGHNTLYWYLQNLGQGPELLIRYENEEAVDDSQLPKDRFSAERLKGVDSTLKIQPAELGDSAVYLCASSLDWGGLAGGSNEQFFGPGTRLTVL.

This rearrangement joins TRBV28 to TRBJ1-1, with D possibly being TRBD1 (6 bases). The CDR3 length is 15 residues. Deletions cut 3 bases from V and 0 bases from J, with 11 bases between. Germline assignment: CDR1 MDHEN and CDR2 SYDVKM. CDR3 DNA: TGTGCCAGCAGTTTCCGACAGGAGTTGAACACTGAAGCTTTCTTT. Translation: CASSFRQELNTEAFF.

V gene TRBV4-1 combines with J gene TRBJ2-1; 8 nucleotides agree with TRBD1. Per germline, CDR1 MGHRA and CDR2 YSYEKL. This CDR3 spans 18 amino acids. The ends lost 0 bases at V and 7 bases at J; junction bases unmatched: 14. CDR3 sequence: CASSQDDSGQGARNEQFF. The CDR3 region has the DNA TGCGCCAGCAGCCAAGATGATTCGGGGCAGGGGGCGCGTAATGAGCAGTTCTTC.

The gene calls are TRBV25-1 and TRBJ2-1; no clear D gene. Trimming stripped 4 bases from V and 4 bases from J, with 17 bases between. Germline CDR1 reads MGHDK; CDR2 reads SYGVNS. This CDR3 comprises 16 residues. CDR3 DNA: TGTGCCAGCAGTGCCCTACCCCGGGTTGGTTACAATGAGCAGTTCTTC. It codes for CASSALPRVGYNEQFF.

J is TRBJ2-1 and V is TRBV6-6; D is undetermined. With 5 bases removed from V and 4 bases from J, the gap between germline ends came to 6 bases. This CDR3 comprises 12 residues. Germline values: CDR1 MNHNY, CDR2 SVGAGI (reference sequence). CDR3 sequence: CASSGQYNEQFF. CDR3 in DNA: TGTGCCAGCAGTGGCCAGTACAATGAGCAGTTCTTC.

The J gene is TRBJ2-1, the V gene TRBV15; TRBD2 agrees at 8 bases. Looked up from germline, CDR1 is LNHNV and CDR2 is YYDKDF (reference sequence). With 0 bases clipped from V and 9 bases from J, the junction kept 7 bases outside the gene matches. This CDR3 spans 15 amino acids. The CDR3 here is CATSRDRTGGLEQFF. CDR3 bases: TGTGCCACCAGCAGAGATCGGACGGGAGGGCTTGAGCAGTTCTTC.

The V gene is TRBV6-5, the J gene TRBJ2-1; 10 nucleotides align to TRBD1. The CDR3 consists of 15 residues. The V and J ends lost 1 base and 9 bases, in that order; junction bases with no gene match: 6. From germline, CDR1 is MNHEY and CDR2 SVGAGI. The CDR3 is CASSYFGTGEAEQFF. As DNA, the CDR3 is TGTGCCAGCAGTTACTTCGGGACAGGGGAGGCTGAGCAGTTCTTC.

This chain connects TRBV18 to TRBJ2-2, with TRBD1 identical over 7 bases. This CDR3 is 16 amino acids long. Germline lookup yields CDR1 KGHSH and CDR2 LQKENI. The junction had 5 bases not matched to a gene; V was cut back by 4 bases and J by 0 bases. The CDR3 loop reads CASSQIQGTNTGELFF. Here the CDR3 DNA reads TGTGCCAGCTCACAGATACAGGGGACGAACACCGGGGAGCTGTTTTTT.

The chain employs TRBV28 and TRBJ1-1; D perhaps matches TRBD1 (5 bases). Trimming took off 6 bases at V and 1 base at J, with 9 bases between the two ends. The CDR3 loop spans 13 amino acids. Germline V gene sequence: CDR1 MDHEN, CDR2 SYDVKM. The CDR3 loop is CASSVGGNTEAFF. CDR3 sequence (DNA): TGTGCCAGCAGCGTGGGGGGGAACACTGAAGCTTTCTTT. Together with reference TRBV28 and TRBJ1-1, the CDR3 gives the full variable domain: DVKVTQSSRYLVKRTGEKVFLECVQDMDHENMFWYRQDPGLGLRLIYFSYDVKMKEKGDIPEGYSVSREKKERFSLILESASTNQTSMYLCASSVGGNTEAFFGQGTRLTVV.

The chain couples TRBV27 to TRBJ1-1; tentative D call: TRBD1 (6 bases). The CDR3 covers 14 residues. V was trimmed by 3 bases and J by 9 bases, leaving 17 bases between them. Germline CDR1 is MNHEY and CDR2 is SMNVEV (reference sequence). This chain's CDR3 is CASSFGEGQGKAFF. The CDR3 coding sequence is TGTGCCAGCAGTTTTGGGGAGGGCCAGGGGAAAGCTTTCTTT.

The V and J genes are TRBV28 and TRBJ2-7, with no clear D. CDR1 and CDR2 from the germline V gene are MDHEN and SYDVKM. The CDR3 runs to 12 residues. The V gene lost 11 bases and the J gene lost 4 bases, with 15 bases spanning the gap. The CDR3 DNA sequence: TGTGCCTCCCGTAGAGCGCCTTACGAGCAGTACTTC. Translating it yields CASRRAPYEQYF.

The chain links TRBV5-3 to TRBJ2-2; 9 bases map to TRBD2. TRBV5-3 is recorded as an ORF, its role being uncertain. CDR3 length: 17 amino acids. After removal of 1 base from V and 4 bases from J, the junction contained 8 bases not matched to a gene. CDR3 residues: CARSLLASGTITGELFF. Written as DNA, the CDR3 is TGTGCCAGAAGCTTGTTGGCTAGCGGGACTATCACCGGGGAGCTGTTTTTT.

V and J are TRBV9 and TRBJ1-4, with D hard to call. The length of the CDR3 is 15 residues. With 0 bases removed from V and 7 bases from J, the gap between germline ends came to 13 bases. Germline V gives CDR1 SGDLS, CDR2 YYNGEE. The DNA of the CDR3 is TGTGCCAGCAGCGTAGATAGGGCAGGAGGTGAAAAACTGTTTTTT. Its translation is CASSVDRAGGEKLFF.

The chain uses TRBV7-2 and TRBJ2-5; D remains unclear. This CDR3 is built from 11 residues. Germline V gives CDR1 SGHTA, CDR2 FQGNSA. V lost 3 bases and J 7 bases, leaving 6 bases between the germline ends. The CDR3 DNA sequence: TGTGCCAGCAGCTTCGGTGGGACCCAGTACTTC. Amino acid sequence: CASSFGGTQYF.

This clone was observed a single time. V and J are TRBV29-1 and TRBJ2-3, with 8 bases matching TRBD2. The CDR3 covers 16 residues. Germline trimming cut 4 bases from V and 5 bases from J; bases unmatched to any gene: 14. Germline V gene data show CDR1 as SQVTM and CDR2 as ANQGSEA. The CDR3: CSVALISGSLGDTQYF. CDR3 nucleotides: TGCAGCGTTGCGCTTATAAGCGGGAGTCTAGGAGATACGCAGTATTTT.

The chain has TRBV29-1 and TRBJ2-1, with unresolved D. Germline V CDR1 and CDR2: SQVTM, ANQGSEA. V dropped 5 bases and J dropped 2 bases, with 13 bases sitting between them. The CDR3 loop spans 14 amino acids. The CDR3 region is CSVPRVGAYNEQFF. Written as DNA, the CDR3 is TGCAGCGTTCCCCGGGTTGGGGCCTACAATGAGCAGTTCTTC.

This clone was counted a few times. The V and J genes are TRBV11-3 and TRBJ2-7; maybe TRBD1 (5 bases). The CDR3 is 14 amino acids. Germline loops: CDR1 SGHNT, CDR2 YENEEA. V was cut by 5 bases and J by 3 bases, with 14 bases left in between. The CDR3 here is CASSPPTAVYEQYF. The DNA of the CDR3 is TGTGCCAGCAGCCCACCGACAGCAGTCTACGAGCAGTACTTC. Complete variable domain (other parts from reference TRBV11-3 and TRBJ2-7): EAGVVQSPRYKIIEKKQPVAFWCNPISGHNTLYWYLQNLGQGPELLIRYENEEAVDDSQLPKDRFSAERLKGVDSTLKIQPAELGDSAVYLCASSPPTAVYEQYFGPGTRLTVT.

CDR3 DNA: TGTGCCAGCTCACCACTCGAGGGCACAGATACGCAGTATTTT. Protein: CASSPLEGTDTQYF. V gene TRBV18 combines with J gene TRBJ2-3; D uncertain. The germline gives CDR1 KGHSH, CDR2 LQKENI. Deletions cut 1 base from V and 1 base from J, with 6 bases between. The CDR3 contains 14 residues.

The CDR3 loop is CASRRLAGGWDEQFF. The CDR3 DNA is TGTGCCAGCAGACGACTAGCGGGAGGATGGGATGAGCAGTTCTTC. The chain is built from TRBV7-9 and TRBJ2-1; 13 bases line up with TRBD2. V was pared by 6 bases and J by 8 bases, with 7 bases of the junction left unmatched. CDR3 size: 15 residues. Looked up from germline, CDR1 is SEHNR and CDR2 is FQNEAQ (reference sequence).